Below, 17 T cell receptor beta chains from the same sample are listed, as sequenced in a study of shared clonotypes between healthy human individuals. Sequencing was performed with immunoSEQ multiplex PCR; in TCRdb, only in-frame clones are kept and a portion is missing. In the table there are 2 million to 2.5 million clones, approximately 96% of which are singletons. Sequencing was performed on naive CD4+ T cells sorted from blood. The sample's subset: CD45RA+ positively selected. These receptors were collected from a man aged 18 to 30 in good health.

The CDR3 nucleotides read TGCGCCAGCAGCTTCAAACAGGGGACCTACGAGCAGTACTTC. Its protein product is CASSFKQGTYEQYF. The chain combines TRBV5-1 with TRBJ2-7, with 7 nucleotides matching TRBD1. The CDR3 is 14 amino acids. Germline trimming cut 2 bases from V and 2 bases from J; bases unmatched to any gene: 4. Germline loops: CDR1 SGHRS, CDR2 YFSETQ. The complete variable domain, with remaining parts taken from reference TRBV5-1 and TRBJ2-7, reads KAGVTQTPRYLIKTRGQQVTLSCSPISGHRSVSWYQQTPGQGLQFLFEYFSETQRNKGNFPGRFSGRQFSNSRSEMNVSTLELGDSALYLCASSFKQGTYEQYFGPGTRLTVT.

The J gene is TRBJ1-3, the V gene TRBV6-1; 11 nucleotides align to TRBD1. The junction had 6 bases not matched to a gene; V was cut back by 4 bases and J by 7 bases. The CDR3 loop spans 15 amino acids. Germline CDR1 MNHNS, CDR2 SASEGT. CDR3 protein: CASSGTGTGGNTIYF. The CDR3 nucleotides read TGTGCCAGCAGTGGTACCGGGACAGGGGGGAACACCATATATTTT.

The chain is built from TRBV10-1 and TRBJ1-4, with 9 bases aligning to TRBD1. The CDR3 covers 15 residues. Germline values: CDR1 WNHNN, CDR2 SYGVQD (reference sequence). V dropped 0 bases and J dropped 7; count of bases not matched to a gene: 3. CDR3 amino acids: CASSESQGAAEKLFF. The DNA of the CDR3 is TGCGCCAGCAGTGAGTCACAGGGGGCTGCTGAAAAACTGTTTTTT.

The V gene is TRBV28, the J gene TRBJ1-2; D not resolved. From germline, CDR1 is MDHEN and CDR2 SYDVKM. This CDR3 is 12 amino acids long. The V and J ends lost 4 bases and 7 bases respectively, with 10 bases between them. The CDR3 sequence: CASSSLEGGYTF. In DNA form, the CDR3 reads TGTGCCAGCAGTTCATTGGAGGGTGGCTACACCTTC.

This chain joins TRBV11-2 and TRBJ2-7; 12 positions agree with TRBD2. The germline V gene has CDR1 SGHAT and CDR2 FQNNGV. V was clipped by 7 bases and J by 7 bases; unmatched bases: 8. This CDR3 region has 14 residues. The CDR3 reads CASNLGLAGIEQYF. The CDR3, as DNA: TGTGCCAGCAACCTCGGACTAGCGGGAATAGAGCAGTACTTC.

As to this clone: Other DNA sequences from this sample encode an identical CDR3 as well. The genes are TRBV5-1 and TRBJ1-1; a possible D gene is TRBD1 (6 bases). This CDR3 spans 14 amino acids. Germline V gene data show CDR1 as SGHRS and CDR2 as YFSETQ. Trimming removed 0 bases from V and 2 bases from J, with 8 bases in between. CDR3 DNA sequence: TGCGCCAGCAGCTTGGGGGGGCCCAACACTGAAGCTTTCTTT. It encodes CASSLGGPNTEAFF.

The CDR3 here is CASNDQGNTEAFF. CDR3 nucleotides: TGCGCCAGCAACGATCAGGGAAACACTGAAGCTTTCTTT. This chain joins TRBV5-1 and TRBJ1-1; D might be TRBD1 (5 bases). There are 13 residues in the CDR3. Germline V lookup: CDR1 SGHRS, CDR2 YFSETQ. Deletions cut 6 bases from V and 2 bases from J, with 11 bases between.

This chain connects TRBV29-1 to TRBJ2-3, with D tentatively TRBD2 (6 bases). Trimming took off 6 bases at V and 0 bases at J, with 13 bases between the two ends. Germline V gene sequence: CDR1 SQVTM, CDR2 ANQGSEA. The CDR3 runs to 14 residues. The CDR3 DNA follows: TGCAGCGTCCCTATCGGGGGTAGCACAGATACGCAGTATTTT. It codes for CSVPIGGSTDTQYF.

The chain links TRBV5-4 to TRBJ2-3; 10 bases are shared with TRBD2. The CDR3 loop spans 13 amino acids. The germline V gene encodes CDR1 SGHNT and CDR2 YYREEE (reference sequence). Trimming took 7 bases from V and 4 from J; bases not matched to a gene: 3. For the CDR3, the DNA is TGTGCCAGCTCTAGCGGGAGTTCAGATACGCAGTATTTT. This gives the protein CASSSGSSDTQYF.

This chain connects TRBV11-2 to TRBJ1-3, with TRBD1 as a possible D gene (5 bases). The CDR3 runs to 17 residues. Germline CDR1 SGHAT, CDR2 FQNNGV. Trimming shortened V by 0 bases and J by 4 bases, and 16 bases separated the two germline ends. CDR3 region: CASSLDGTRRSGNTIYF. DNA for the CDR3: TGTGCCAGCAGCTTAGATGGGACCCGCCGGTCCGGAAACACCATATATTTT. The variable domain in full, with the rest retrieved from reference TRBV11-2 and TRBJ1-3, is EAGVAQSPRYKIIEKRQSVAFWCNPISGHATLYWYQQILGQGPKLLIQFQNNGVVDDSQLPKDRFSAERLKGVDSTLKIQPAKLEDSAVYLCASSLDGTRRSGNTIYFGEGSWLTVV.

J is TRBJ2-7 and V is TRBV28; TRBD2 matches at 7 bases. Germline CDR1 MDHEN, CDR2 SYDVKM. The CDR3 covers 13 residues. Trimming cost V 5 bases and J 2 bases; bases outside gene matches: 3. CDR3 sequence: CASSSGKTYEQYF. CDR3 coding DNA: TGTGCCAGCAGTAGCGGGAAGACCTACGAGCAGTACTTC.

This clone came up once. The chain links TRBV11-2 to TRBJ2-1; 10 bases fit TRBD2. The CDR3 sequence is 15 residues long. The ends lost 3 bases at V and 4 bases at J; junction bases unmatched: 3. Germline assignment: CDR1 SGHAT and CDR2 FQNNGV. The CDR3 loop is CASSFSSGGYNEQFF. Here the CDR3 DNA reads TGTGCCAGCAGCTTCTCTAGCGGGGGTTACAATGAGCAGTTCTTC. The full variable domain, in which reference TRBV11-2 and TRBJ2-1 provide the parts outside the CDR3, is EAGVAQSPRYKIIEKRQSVAFWCNPISGHATLYWYQQILGQGPKLLIQFQNNGVVDDSQLPKDRFSAERLKGVDSTLKIQPAKLEDSAVYLCASSFSSGGYNEQFFGPGTRLTVL.

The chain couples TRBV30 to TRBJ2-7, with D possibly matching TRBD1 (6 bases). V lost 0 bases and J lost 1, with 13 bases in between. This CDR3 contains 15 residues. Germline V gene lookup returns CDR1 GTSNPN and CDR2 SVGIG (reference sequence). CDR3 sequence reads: CAWSVKGRGSYEQYF. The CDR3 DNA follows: TGTGCCTGGAGTGTAAAAGGCAGGGGTTCCTACGAGCAGTACTTC. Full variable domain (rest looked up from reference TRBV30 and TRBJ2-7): SQTIHQWPATLVQPVGSPLSLECTVEGTSNPNLYWYRQAAGRGLQLLFYSVGIGQISSEVPQNLSASRPQDRQFILSSKKLLLSDSGFYLCAWSVKGRGSYEQYFGPGTRLTVT.

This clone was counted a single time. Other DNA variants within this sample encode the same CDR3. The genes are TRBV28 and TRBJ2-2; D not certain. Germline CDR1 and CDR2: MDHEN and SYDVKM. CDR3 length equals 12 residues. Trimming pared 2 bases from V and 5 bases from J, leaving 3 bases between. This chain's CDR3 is CASSLLTGELFF. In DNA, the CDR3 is TGTGCCAGCAGTTTACTGACCGGGGAGCTGTTTTTT.

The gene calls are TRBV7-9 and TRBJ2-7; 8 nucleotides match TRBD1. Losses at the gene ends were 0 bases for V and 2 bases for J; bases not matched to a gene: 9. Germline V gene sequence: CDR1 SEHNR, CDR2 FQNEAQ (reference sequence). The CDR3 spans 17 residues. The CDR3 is CASSLAQERTGTYEQYF. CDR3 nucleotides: TGTGCCAGCAGCTTAGCCCAAGAACGGACAGGGACCTACGAGCAGTACTTC.

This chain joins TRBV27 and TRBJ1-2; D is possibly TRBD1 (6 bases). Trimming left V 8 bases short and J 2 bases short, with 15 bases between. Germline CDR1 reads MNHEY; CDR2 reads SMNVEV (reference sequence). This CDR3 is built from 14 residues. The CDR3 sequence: CASGPRQVNYGYTF. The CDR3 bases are TGTGCCAGCGGACCTCGACAGGTGAACTATGGCTACACCTTC.

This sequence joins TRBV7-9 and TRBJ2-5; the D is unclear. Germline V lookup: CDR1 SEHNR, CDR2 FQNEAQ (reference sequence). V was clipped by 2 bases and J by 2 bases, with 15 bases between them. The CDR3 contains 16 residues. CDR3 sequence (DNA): TGTGCCAGCAGCTTAAGAGTACCACTGAAGCAAGAGACCCAGTACTTC. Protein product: CASSLRVPLKQETQYF.